The clone carrying this TCR beta chain has ten or more counts. The antigen is not known. Stable Graves' hyperthyroidism meant no ophthalmopathy progression within 18 months. Exclusions: uncontrolled infection, other autoimmune disease, pregnancy, lactation. The data are from a study of T cells in Graves' hyperthyroidism and ophthalmopathy. Amplification of TCR beta CDR3 regions was performed using RNA transcripts as template. In the first-round RT-PCR of the TCR CDR3, the HTBI primer set was used. TCRdb redid the calling of the multiplex PCR reads with MiXCR, one entry per CDR3 protein. The table has hundreds of thousands of distinct CDR3 sequences, less than 15% seen once. CDR1 MNHEY and CDR2 SVGAGI come from the germline V gene. The CDR3 has 13 amino acids. Between the trimmed V and J ends, which lost 2 bases and 6 bases, there was a span of 11 bases. Study results and limitations: A 13 V-J model separated ophthalmopathy from stable hyperthyroidism.

The sample comprised blood. The receptor comes from a woman aged 18-30 years with Graves' hyperthyroidism. The rearrangement joins TRBV6-5 to TRBJ2-7; possibly TRBD1 for D (6 bases). In nucleotides, the CDR3 is TGTGCCAGCAGTTACCCGGGACAAAGCGAGCAGTACTTC. Protein product: CASSYPGQSEQYF.